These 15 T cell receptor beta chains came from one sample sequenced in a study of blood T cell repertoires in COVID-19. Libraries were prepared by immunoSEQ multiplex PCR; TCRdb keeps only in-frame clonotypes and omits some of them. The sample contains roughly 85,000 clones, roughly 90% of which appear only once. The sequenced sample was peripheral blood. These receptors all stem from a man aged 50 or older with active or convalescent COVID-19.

In nucleotides, the CDR3 is TGCGCCAGCAGCTTGGGGGACAGGGATAACACTGAAGCTTTCTTT. This translates into CASSLGDRDNTEAFF. V usage is TRBV5-1 and J usage is TRBJ1-1, with 9 bases that match TRBD1. The J segment lost 2 bases and the V segment lost 0 bases, leaving 2 bases of the junction unmatched. The germline CDR1 and CDR2 sequences are SGHRS and YFSETQ. This CDR3 spans 15 amino acids.

As DNA, the CDR3 is TGTGCCAGCAGCTTAAGGGGTGTGGGACAGGGTAATGAAAAACTGTTTTTT. It translates to CASSLRGVGQGNEKLFF. The chain combines TRBV7-2 with TRBJ1-4, with 9 nucleotides matching TRBD1. This CDR3 region has 17 residues. The junction had 8 bases not matched to a gene; V was cut back by 2 bases and J by 4 bases. From germline, CDR1 is SGHTA and CDR2 FQGNSA.

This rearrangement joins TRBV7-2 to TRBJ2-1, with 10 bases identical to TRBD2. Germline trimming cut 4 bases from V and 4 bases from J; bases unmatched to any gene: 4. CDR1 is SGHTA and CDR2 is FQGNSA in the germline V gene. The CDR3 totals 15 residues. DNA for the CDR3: TGTGCCAGCAGCTCAGATAGCGGGGGGTACAATGAGCAGTTCTTC. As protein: CASSSDSGGYNEQFF. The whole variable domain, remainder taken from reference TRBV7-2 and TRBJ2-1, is GAGVSQSPSNKVTEKGKDVELRCDPISGHTALYWYRQSLGQGLEFLIYFQGNSAPDKSGLPSDRFSAERTGGSVSTLTIQRTQQEDSAVYLCASSSDSGGYNEQFFGPGTRLTVL.

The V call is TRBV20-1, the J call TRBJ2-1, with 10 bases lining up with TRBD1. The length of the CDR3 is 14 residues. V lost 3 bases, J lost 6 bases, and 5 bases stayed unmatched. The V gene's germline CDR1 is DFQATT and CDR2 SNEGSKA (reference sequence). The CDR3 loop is CSASVGTGVNEQFF. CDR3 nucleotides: TGCAGTGCTAGTGTTGGGACAGGGGTCAATGAGCAGTTCTTC.

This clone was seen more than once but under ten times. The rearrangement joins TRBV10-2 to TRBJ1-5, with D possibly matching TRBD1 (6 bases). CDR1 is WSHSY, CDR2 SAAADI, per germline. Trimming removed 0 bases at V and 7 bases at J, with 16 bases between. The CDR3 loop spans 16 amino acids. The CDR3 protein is CASSESGAGHRQPQHF. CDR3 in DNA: TGCGCCAGCAGTGAGTCGGGGGCAGGCCATAGACAGCCCCAGCATTTT.

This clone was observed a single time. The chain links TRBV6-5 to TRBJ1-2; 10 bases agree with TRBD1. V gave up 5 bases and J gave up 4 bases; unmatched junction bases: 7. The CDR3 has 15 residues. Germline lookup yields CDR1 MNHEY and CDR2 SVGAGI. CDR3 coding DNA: TGTGCCAGCAGTACTATAAGACAGGGGGCCTATGGCTACACCTTC. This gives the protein CASSTIRQGAYGYTF.

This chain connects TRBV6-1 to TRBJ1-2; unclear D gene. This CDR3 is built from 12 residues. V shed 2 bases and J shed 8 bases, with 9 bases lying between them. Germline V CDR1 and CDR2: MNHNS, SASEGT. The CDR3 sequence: CASSETLTGYTF. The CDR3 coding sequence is TGTGCCAGCAGTGAAACTCTTACCGGCTACACCTTC.

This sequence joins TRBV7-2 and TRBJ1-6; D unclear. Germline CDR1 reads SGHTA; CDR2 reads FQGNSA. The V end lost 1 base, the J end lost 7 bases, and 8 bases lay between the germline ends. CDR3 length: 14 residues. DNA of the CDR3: TGTGCCAGCAGCTTAGGCGGTTCCAATTCACCCCTCCACTTT. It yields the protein CASSLGGSNSPLHF.

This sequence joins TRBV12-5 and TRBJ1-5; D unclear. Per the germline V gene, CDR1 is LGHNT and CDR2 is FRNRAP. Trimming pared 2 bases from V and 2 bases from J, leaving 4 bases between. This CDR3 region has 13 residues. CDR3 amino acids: CASGLFGNQPQHF. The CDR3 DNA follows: TGTGCTAGTGGTTTGTTCGGCAATCAGCCCCAGCATTTT.

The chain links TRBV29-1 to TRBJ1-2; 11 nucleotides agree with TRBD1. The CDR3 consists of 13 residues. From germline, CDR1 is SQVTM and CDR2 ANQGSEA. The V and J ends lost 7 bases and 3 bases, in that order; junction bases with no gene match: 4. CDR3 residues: CSAWGQGDYGYTF. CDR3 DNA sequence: TGCAGCGCCTGGGGACAGGGGGACTATGGCTACACCTTC.

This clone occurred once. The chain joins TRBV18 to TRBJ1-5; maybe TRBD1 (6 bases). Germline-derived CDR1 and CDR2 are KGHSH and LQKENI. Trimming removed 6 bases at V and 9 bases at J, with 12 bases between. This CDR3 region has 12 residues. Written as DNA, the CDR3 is TGTGCCAGCTCGGAACAGGGTGGGCCCCAGCATTTT. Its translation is CASSEQGGPQHF.

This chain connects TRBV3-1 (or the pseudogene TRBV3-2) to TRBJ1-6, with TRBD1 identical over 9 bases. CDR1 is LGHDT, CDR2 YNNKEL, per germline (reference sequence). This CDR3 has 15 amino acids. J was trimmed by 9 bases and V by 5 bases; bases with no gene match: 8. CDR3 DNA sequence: TGTGCCAGCAGCTCCCGACAGGGGGAGGGTTCACCCCTCCACTTT. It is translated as CASSSRQGEGSPLHF.

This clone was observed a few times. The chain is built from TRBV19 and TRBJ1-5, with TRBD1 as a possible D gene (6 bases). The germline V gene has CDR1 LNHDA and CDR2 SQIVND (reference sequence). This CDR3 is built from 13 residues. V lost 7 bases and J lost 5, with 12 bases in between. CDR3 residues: CASNDRTHQPQHF. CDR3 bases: TGTGCCAGTAATGACAGGACCCATCAGCCCCAGCATTTT.

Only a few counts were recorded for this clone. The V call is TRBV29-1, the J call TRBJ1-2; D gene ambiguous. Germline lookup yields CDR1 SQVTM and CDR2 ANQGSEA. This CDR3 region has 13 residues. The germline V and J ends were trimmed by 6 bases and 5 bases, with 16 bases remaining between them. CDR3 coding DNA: TGCAGCGTCGAGAAAAGAATTCGGTATGGCTACACCTTC. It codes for CSVEKRIRYGYTF.

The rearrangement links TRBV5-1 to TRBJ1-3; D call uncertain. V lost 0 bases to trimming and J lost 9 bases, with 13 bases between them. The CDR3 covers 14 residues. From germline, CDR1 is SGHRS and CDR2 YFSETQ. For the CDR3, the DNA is TGCGCCAGCAGCTTGGAGGCAGGTGTGGGCACCATATATTTT. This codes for CASSLEAGVGTIYF.